This T cell receptor (beta chain) was captured in a study of shared clonotypes between healthy human individuals. Deep was the level at which the assay was run. Generated by immunoSEQ multiplex PCR, the TCRdb table keeps only in-frame clones and is missing some. The sample has 85,000 to 100,000 clones, almost 70% seen once. This receptor was identified in a man aged 25 to 45 in good health. The sequenced material came from memory CD8+ T cells sorted from blood. Subset reported: CD45RO+ cells pooled with CCR7-negative TemRA cells.

CDR3 amino acids: CASSLVVTGSQETQYF. The DNA of the CDR3 is TGTGCCAGCAGCTTAGTGGTGACAGGGTCCCAAGAGACCCAGTACTTC. This rearrangement joins TRBV7-8 to TRBJ2-5, with TRBD1 identical over 7 bases. Unmatched junction bases numbered 6, after V lost 1 base and J lost 1 base. This CDR3 is built from 16 residues. CDR1 and CDR2 from the germline V gene are SGHVS and FQNEAQ.